This T cell receptor (beta chain) came from a study of control samples from healthy donors and cancer patients. The CDR3 is 11 amino acids. CDR1 and CDR2 from the germline V gene are WSHSY and SAAADI. V was pared by 8 bases and J by 2 bases, with 6 bases between. Sequencing used immunoSEQ multiplex PCR; TCRdb keeps in-frame clones, though not all of them. In the table there are around 200,000 clones, just under 95% of which are singletons. The specimen was blood. The chain links TRBV10-2 to TRBJ1-2, with D unresolved. The clonotype comes from a man in his forties or fifties in good health. CDR3 nucleotides: TGCGCCAGCCTCCGAAACTATGGCTACACCTTC. Its protein product is CASLRNYGYTF.